The 3 T cell receptor beta chains below were found in one sample sequenced in a study of blood T cell repertoires in COVID-19. Only in-frame clones appear in the TCRdb table, and some are missing; sequencing was by immunoSEQ multiplex PCR. The repertoire holds 130,000 to 150,000 clones, with less than 85% as singletons. The specimen sequenced was peripheral blood. These receptors were collected from an elderly woman in a cohort sampled during active or convalescent COVID-19.

The J gene is TRBJ1-1, the V gene TRBV2, with 8 nucleotides matching TRBD1. This CDR3 has 14 amino acids. CDR1 and CDR2 (germline): SNHLY, FYNNEI. V shed 6 bases and J 3 bases; nucleotides not matched to a gene: 6. The CDR3 DNA is TGTGCCAGCAGAATAACAGGGGGATACACTGAAGCTTTCTTT. It specifies CASRITGGYTEAFF.

V and J are TRBV5-1 and TRBJ2-2; 12 bases fit TRBD2. The V gene's germline CDR1 is SGHRS and CDR2 YFSETQ. Trimming took 3 bases from V and 7 from J; bases not matched to a gene: 10. The CDR3 has 17 amino acids. The CDR3 region has the DNA TGCGCCAGCAGCTCGAACCTCCTACTAGCGGGGGGCGGGGAGCTGTTTTTT. Amino acid sequence: CASSSNLLLAGGGELFF.

This chain uses TRBV5-1 with TRBJ2-5; D may be TRBD1 (6 bases). Germline CDR1 reads SGHRS; CDR2 reads YFSETQ. V gave up 0 bases and J gave up 5 bases, with 17 bases separating them. This CDR3 contains 16 residues. Written as DNA, the CDR3 is TGCGCCAGCAGCTTGGGGACAGAGATTCTCCACGAGACCCAGTACTTC. It codes for CASSLGTEILHETQYF.